The TCR beta chain described here comes from a study of blood T cell repertoires in COVID-19. Study-level information: Acute-phase and convalescent COVID-19 samples originated in the United States, Italy and Spain. T cells, B-cell-depleted T cells, or PBMCs supplied cDNA or gDNA.

As processed by the authors: Scientists estimated how many nucleated cells there were by amplifying reference gene primers. Repertoires were generated with immunoSEQ multiplex PCR, while TCRdb's copy carries only in-frame clones and drops some. V and J calls and clone size are as listed in that table; D and trimming were resolved from the DNA. The sample contains fewer than 30,000 clones, around nine tenths of which appear only once. This CDR3 has 13 residues. The germline gives CDR1 SQVTM, CDR2 ANQGSEA. V shed 6 bases and J shed 7 bases, with 18 bases lying between them. This chain links TRBV29-1 with TRBJ2-5, with D perhaps matching TRBD1 (6 bases). What was sequenced was peripheral blood. The sequence was obtained from a man in his fifties with active COVID-19. The CDR3 is CSVETPGVATQYF. CDR3 coding DNA: TGCAGCGTGGAGACGCCAGGGGTTGCGACCCAGTACTTC.